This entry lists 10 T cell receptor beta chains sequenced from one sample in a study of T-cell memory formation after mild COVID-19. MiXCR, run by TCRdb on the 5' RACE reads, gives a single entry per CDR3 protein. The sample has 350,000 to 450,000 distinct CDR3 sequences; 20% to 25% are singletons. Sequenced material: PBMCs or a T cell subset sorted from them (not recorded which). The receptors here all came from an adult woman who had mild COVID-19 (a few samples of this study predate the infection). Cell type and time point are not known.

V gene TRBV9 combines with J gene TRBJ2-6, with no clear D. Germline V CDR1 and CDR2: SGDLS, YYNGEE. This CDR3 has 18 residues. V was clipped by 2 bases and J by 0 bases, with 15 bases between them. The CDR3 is CASSVDTHHFSGANVLTF. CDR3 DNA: TGTGCCAGCAGCGTCGACACCCACCACTTCTCTGGGGCCAACGTCCTGACTTTC.

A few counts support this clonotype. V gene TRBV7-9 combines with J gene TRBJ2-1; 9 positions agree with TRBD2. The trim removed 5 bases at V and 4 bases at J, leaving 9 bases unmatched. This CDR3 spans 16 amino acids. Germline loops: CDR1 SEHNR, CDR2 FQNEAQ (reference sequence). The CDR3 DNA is TGTGCCAGCAGCCGGGTGCGGGAGGGAGGATACAATGAGCAGTTCTTC. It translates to CASSRVREGGYNEQFF. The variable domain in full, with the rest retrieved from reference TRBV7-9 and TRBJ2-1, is DTGVSQNPRHKITKRGQNVTFRCDPISEHNRLYWYRQTLGQGPEFLTYFQNEAQLEKSRLLSDRFSAERPKGSFSTLEIQRTEQGDSAMYLCASSRVREGGYNEQFFGPGTRLTVL.

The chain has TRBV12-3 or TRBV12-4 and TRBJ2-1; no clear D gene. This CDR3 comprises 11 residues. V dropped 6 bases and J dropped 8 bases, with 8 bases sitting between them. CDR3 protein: CASSSIYEQFF. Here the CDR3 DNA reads TGTGCCAGCAGCTCGATTTATGAGCAGTTCTTC.

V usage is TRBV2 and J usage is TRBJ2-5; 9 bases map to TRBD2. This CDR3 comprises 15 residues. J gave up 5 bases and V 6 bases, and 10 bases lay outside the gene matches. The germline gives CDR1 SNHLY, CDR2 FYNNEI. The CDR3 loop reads CASREAAGGRETQYF. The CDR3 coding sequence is TGTGCCAGCAGAGAGGCAGCGGGGGGCCGGGAGACCCAGTACTTC.

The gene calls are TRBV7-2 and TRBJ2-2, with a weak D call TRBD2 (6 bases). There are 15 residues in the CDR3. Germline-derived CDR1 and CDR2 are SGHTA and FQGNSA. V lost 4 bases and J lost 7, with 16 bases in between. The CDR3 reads CASSSFGGRGGELFF. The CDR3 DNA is TGTGCCAGCAGCTCCTTTGGGGGGAGAGGCGGGGAGCTGTTTTTT.

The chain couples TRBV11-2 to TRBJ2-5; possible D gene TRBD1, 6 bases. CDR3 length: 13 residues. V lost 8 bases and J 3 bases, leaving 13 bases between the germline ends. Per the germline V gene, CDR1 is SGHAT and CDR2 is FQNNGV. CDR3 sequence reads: CASRRWTEETQYF. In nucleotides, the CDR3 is TGTGCCAGCCGGCGATGGACAGAAGAGACCCAGTACTTC.

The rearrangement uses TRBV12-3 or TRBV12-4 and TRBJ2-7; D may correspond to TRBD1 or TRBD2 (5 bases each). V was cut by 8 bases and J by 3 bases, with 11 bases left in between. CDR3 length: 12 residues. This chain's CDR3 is CASGGFVYEQYF. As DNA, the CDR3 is TGTGCCAGCGGGGGATTTGTCTACGAGCAGTACTTC.

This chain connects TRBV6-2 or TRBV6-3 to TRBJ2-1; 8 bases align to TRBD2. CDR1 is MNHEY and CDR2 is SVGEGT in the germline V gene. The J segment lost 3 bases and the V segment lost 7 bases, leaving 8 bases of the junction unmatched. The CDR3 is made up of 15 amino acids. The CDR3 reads CASTPAGVVYNEQFF. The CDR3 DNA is TGTGCCAGCACCCCAGCGGGAGTGGTCTACAATGAGCAGTTCTTC.

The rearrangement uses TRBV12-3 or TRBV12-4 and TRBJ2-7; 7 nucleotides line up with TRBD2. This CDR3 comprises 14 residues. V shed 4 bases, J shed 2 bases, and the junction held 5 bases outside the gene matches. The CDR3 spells CASSWSLAAYEQYF. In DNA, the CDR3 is TGTGCCAGCAGTTGGTCGCTAGCGGCCTACGAGCAGTACTTC.

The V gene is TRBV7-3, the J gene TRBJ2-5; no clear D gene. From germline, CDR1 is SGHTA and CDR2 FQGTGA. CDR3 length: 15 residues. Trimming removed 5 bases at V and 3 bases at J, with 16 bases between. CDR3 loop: CASSLLPGPEETQYF. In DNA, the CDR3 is TGTGCCAGCAGCCTCCTACCGGGCCCAGAAGAGACCCAGTACTTC.